A single sample is the source of the 29 T cell receptor beta chains below, sequenced in a study of cytotoxic CD8 clonotypes in ibrutinib-treated CLL. Profiled with immunoSEQ multiplex PCR; TCRdb holds only in-frame clones, not every one. This table has approximately 170,000 clones, 70% to 90% appearing once. Here the sequenced sample was PBMCs, taken at disease progression, from a patient treated with ibrutinib. Source of these receptors: a human donor with chronic lymphocytic leukemia.

This clone has a handful of counts. This chain joins TRBV4-1 and TRBJ1-5; D call uncertain. Germline lookup yields CDR1 MGHRA and CDR2 YSYEKL. The CDR3 has 15 amino acids. Trimming stripped 4 bases from V and 6 bases from J, with 16 bases between. CDR3 coding DNA: TGCGCCAGCAGCCGATTGGCAGGTAATAGTCAGCCCCAGCATTTT. It encodes CASSRLAGNSQPQHF.

The V and J genes are TRBV29-1 and TRBJ1-1; a possible D gene is TRBD1 (6 bases). CDR1 and CDR2 (germline): SQVTM, ANQGSEA. The CDR3 spans 13 residues. V gave up 6 bases and J gave up 5 bases, with 16 bases separating them. CDR3 coding DNA: TGCAGCGTCCCAGGGGTAAGAAGGACTGAAGCTTTCTTT. This sequence encodes CSVPGVRRTEAFF.

The chain combines TRBV6-6 with TRBJ1-5; D call uncertain. CDR3 length equals 12 residues. V was pared by 2 bases and J by 4 bases, with 3 bases between. Germline CDR1 and CDR2: MNHNY and SVGAGI (reference sequence). The CDR3 DNA sequence: TGTGCCAGCAGTTACAAGAATCAGCCCCAGCATTTT. It is translated as CASSYKNQPQHF.

The chain couples TRBV7-9 to TRBJ2-1; 7 nucleotides match TRBD2. V gave up 3 bases and J gave up 6 bases; unmatched junction bases: 8. The germline gives CDR1 SEHNR, CDR2 FQNEAQ (reference sequence). The CDR3 loop spans 15 amino acids. Here the CDR3 DNA reads TGTGCCAGCAGCTTTCGAAGGCGGGAGTTCAATGAGCAGTTCTTC. Translation: CASSFRRREFNEQFF. Combining the CDR3 with reference TRBV7-9 and TRBJ2-1 gives the whole variable domain DTGVSQNPRHKITKRGQNVTFRCDPISEHNRLYWYRQTLGQGPEFLTYFQNEAQLEKSRLLSDRFSAERPKGSFSTLEIQRTEQGDSAMYLCASSFRRREFNEQFFGPGTRLTVL.

In DNA, the CDR3 is TGTGCCAGCAGCTTAAACGCGGACAGAGCCTACGAGCAGTACTTC. Residues: CASSLNADRAYEQYF. The rearrangement uses TRBV7-2 and TRBJ2-7; possible D gene TRBD1, 6 bases. V lost 2 bases and J 2 bases, leaving 13 bases between the germline ends. CDR1 SGHTA and CDR2 FQGNSA come from the germline V gene. This CDR3 has 15 amino acids.

This chain connects TRBV4-1 to TRBJ2-7, with D possibly matching TRBD1 (6 bases). Looked up from germline, CDR1 is MGHRA and CDR2 is YSYEKL. Trimming pared 4 bases from V and 0 bases from J, leaving 10 bases between. The CDR3 spans 14 residues. CDR3 coding DNA: TGCGCCAGCAGCCCCGGGACATACTCCTACGAGCAGTACTTC. Translated, it gives CASSPGTYSYEQYF.

The chain uses TRBV10-2 and TRBJ2-7; 9 bases agree with TRBD2. V shed 3 bases, J shed 4 bases, and the junction held 4 bases outside the gene matches. Germline V gene sequence: CDR1 WSHSY, CDR2 SAAADI. This CDR3 has 14 amino acids. CDR3 nucleotides: TGCGCCAGCAGTGATAGCGGGAGAGGGTACGAGCAGTACTTC. Amino acid sequence: CASSDSGRGYEQYF.

This rearrangement joins TRBV20-1 to TRBJ2-5, with D uncertain. The CDR3 contains 10 residues. The V and J ends lost 5 bases and 6 bases respectively, with 7 bases between them. Germline CDR1 reads DFQATT; CDR2 reads SNEGSKA (reference sequence). CDR3 DNA sequence: TGCAGTGCTGTGCTTCAGACCCAGTACTTC. Translated: CSAVLQTQYF.

The rearrangement uses TRBV2 and TRBJ1-4; 8 bases match TRBD1. The trim removed 2 bases at V and 7 bases at J, leaving 3 bases unmatched. The CDR3 is 14 amino acids. Germline CDR1 SNHLY, CDR2 FYNNEI. CDR3 sequence (DNA): TGTGCCAGCAGTGAACAGGGGGCAGGTGAAAAACTGTTTTTT. Its protein product is CASSEQGAGEKLFF.

The DNA of the CDR3 is TGCGCCGTCGTACCCCGGGGGCAATTCCATGGCTACACCTTC. It specifies CAVVPRGQFHGYTF. The V and J genes are TRBV10-1 and TRBJ1-2; a possible D gene is TRBD1 (6 bases). V was clipped by 11 bases and J by 6 bases, with 22 bases between them. In germline, CDR1 is WNHNN, CDR2 SYGVQD (reference sequence). The CDR3 is 14 residues long.

The J gene is TRBJ2-5, the V gene TRBV7-9; D is unresolved. V was shortened by 3 bases and J by 5 bases, with 16 bases between the two germline ends. Germline V CDR1 and CDR2: SEHNR, FQNEAQ (reference sequence). This CDR3 is 15 amino acids long. CDR3: CASSFIKEFGETQYF. Here the CDR3 DNA reads TGTGCCAGCAGCTTTATCAAGGAGTTCGGGGAGACCCAGTACTTC.

The chain has TRBV11-2 and TRBJ1-4; 8 nucleotides line up with TRBD1. This CDR3 is 15 amino acids long. V lost 5 bases and J lost 6; bases outside the gene matches: 8. Germline V gene data show CDR1 as SGHAT and CDR2 as FQNNGV. The CDR3 loop is CASSRQGITDEKLFF. The CDR3 nucleotides are TGTGCCAGCAGCAGACAGGGGATAACCGATGAAAAACTGTTTTTT.

This chain uses TRBV19 with TRBJ2-7; TRBD2 matches 7 bases. This CDR3 is built from 15 residues. The germline V gene encodes CDR1 LNHDA and CDR2 SQIVND (reference sequence). Trimming cost V 1 base and J 0 bases; bases outside gene matches: 3. The CDR3 spells CASSIAGGPSYEQYF. In DNA form, the CDR3 reads TGTGCCAGTAGTATAGCGGGAGGCCCCTCCTACGAGCAGTACTTC.

The V and J genes are TRBV7-9 and TRBJ2-1; 11 positions match TRBD2. Looked up from germline, CDR1 is SEHNR and CDR2 is FQNEAQ (reference sequence). This CDR3 has 17 amino acids. V dropped 2 bases and J dropped 10; count of bases not matched to a gene: 13. The CDR3: CASSLPGTSGGGGEQFF. CDR3 DNA: TGTGCCAGCAGCTTACCAGGGACTAGCGGAGGGGGTGGGGAGCAGTTCTTC. Full variable domain (rest looked up from reference TRBV7-9 and TRBJ2-1): DTGVSQNPRHKITKRGQNVTFRCDPISEHNRLYWYRQTLGQGPEFLTYFQNEAQLEKSRLLSDRFSAERPKGSFSTLEIQRTEQGDSAMYLCASSLPGTSGGGGEQFFGPGTRLTVL.

This chain connects TRBV5-8 to TRBJ2-1, with 7 bases identical to TRBD1. Germline CDR1 reads SGHTS; CDR2 reads YDEGEE. The CDR3 sequence is 12 residues long. J lost 12 bases, V lost 4 bases, and 7 bases had no gene match. CDR3 residues: CASSGWRTGQFF. DNA of the CDR3: TGTGCCAGCAGCGGTTGGCGGACAGGGCAGTTCTTC.

The chain joins TRBV7-9 to TRBJ1-2; 8 bases are shared with TRBD1. The CDR3 spans 15 residues. Losses at the gene ends were 6 bases for V and 8 bases for J; bases not matched to a gene: 14. Germline V gene data show CDR1 as SEHNR and CDR2 as FQNEAQ (reference sequence). In nucleotides, the CDR3 is TGTGCCAGCAGTATGGGTTCAGGGGGCGCAGACGGCTACACCTTC. This translates into CASSMGSGGADGYTF.

This chain uses TRBV19 with TRBJ2-1; TRBD2 matches at 9 bases. V shed 5 bases, J shed 4 bases, and the junction held 6 bases outside the gene matches. The CDR3 extends over 15 amino acids. The germline V gene has CDR1 LNHDA and CDR2 SQIVND (reference sequence). CDR3 bases: TGTGCCAGTAGTCCTAGCGGGAATGGGTACAATGAGCAGTTCTTC. This codes for CASSPSGNGYNEQFF.

The chain recombines TRBV30 with TRBJ1-3; D remains ambiguous. Deletions cut 3 bases from V and 2 bases from J, with 5 bases between. The CDR3 totals 12 residues. CDR1 is GTSNPN, CDR2 SVGIG, per germline (reference sequence). The CDR3 DNA follows: TGTGCCTGGAGCTTACCTGGAAACACCATATATTTT. Translation gives CAWSLPGNTIYF.

The rearrangement links TRBV2 to TRBJ2-1; TRBD2 aligns across 10 bases. The CDR3 sequence is 15 residues long. The trim removed 7 bases at V and 7 bases at J, leaving 10 bases unmatched. Per germline, CDR1 SNHLY and CDR2 FYNNEI. This CDR3 is CASNRLAGDSNEQFF. The CDR3, as DNA: TGTGCCAGCAACCGACTAGCGGGCGACAGTAATGAGCAGTTCTTC.

The chain links TRBV21-1 to TRBJ2-7. TRBV21-1 is a pseudogene locus. CDR3 size: 15 residues. In nucleotides, the CDR3 is TGTGCCAGCAGCAAAGAGGTACATTACTCCTACGAGCAGTACTTC. Translation gives CASSKEVHYSYEQYF.

The CDR3 DNA follows: TGTGCCAGCAGTCTAACAGTGTTGAACACTGAAGCTTTCTTT. This codes for CASSLTVLNTEAFF. The chain has TRBV27 and TRBJ1-1; D ambiguous. Germline V gene sequence: CDR1 MNHEY, CDR2 SMNVEV (reference sequence). Trimming left V 5 bases short and J 0 bases short, with 10 bases between. The CDR3 totals 14 residues.

The chain carries TRBV4-1 and TRBJ1-2; D not resolved. The germline V gene encodes CDR1 MGHRA and CDR2 YSYEKL. The CDR3 contains 16 residues. The germline V and J ends were trimmed by 2 bases and 2 bases, with 15 bases remaining between them. The CDR3 bases are TGCGCCAGCAGCCAACCCCGACCCACCCGAAACTATGGCTACACCTTC. Its translation is CASSQPRPTRNYGYTF.

The chain joins TRBV18 to TRBJ2-1, with D perhaps TRBD2 (5 bases). Looked up from germline, CDR1 is KGHSH and CDR2 is LQKENI. This CDR3 region has 14 residues. Trimming left V 2 bases short and J 8 bases short, with 13 bases between. CDR3 sequence (DNA): TGTGCCAGCTCACCAAACGGGGTCGGCGATGAGCAGTTCTTC. Translation: CASSPNGVGDEQFF.

The CDR3 spells CASSEQAGGYNEQFF. For the CDR3, the DNA is TGTGCCAGCAGTGAACAGGCAGGAGGATACAATGAGCAGTTCTTC. The chain links TRBV2 to TRBJ2-1; tentatively, D is TRBD2 (5 bases). This CDR3 is built from 15 residues. Germline V gives CDR1 SNHLY, CDR2 FYNNEI. The ends were cut back, 2 bases at V and 4 bases at J, with 12 bases in the middle. The full variable domain, rest sourced from reference TRBV2 and TRBJ2-1, is EPEVTQTPSHQVTQMGQEVILRCVPISNHLYFYWYRQILGQKVEFLVSFYNNEISEKSEIFDDQFSVERPDGSNFTLKIRSTKLEDSAMYFCASSEQAGGYNEQFFGPGTRLTVL.

This chain links TRBV6-6 with TRBJ2-7, with unresolved D. Germline CDR1 and CDR2: MNHNY and SVGAGI (reference sequence). The CDR3 totals 14 residues. Trimming cost V 3 bases and J 6 bases, with 15 bases left between them. The CDR3 bases are TGTGCCAGCAGTTATGTTCCCCCCGGCGGCGAGCAGTACTTC. Its protein is CASSYVPPGGEQYF.

The chain links TRBV4-1 to TRBJ1-1; no clear D gene. Germline CDR1 MGHRA, CDR2 YSYEKL. Trimming removed 1 base at V and 1 base at J, with 16 bases between. This CDR3 is built from 17 residues. CDR3 region: CASSQVLEGIRNTEAFF. The CDR3 nucleotides read TGCGCCAGCAGCCAAGTTCTTGAAGGGATTAGGAACACTGAAGCTTTCTTT.

This sequence joins TRBV15 and TRBJ2-7, with unresolved D. V dropped 3 bases and J dropped 3 bases, with 6 bases sitting between them. The CDR3 has 12 amino acids. CDR1 and CDR2 (germline): LNHNV, YYDKDF (reference sequence). CDR3 in amino acids: CATSSGYYEQYF. The DNA for the CDR3 is TGTGCCACCAGCAGTGGATACTACGAGCAGTACTTC.

V gene TRBV18 combines with J gene TRBJ1-3; 7 nucleotides agree with TRBD1. The germline gives CDR1 KGHSH, CDR2 LQKENI. The V gene end was trimmed by 4 bases and the J gene end by 4 bases; junction bases not matched to a gene: 13. The CDR3 covers 17 residues. The CDR3 reads CASSLSGTVSSGNTIYF. The CDR3 DNA follows: TGTGCCAGCTCACTCTCGGGGACAGTTAGTTCCGGAAACACCATATATTTT.

The chain uses TRBV13 and TRBJ2-7, with TRBD1 matching 7 bases. Germline V lookup: CDR1 PRHDT, CDR2 FYEKMQ (reference sequence). This CDR3 is built from 15 residues. The J segment lost 0 bases and the V segment lost 5 bases, leaving 7 bases of the junction unmatched. The CDR3 region has the DNA TGTGCCAGCAGCATCGGGACAGCAAGCTCCTACGAGCAGTACTTC. It codes for CASSIGTASSYEQYF.